These T cell receptor beta chains were read from a single sample in a study of circulating CD8 cells and anti-PD-1 response in melanoma. TCRdb called the reads again in MiXCR, with one record for every CDR3 protein. The table lists a few hundred distinct CDR3 sequences, 3.5% to 6% of them singletons. The sequenced sample was CD8+ T cells from PBMCs, obtained at baseline or after one month of anti-PD-1 therapy (not recorded which). These receptors were collected from a human donor with melanoma. The CDR3 runs from the conserved cysteine through the conserved F or W. D genes are given only for firm matches. Clone size is stated in some rows and not others, as once, few, many or a class when expanded.

CDR3aa: CSARDPDRYGYTF
CDR3nt: TGCAGTGCTAGAGATCCGGACAGATATGGCTACACCTTC
j_gene: TRBJ1-2
v_gene: TRBV20-1
d_gene: -
abundance: large

CDR3aa: CASSGPGGPDEQYF
CDR3nt: TGTGCCAGCAGTGGCCCGGGGGGGCCGGACGAGCAGTACTTC
j_gene: TRBJ2-7
v_gene: TRBV6-2/TRBV6-3
d_gene: TRBD2
abundance: few

CDR3aa: CSAPHGGAGTDTQYF
CDR3nt: TGCAGTGCCCCGCACGGGGGGGCTGGGACAGATACGCAGTATTTT
j_gene: TRBJ2-3
v_gene: TRBV20-1
d_gene: TRBD2
abundance: large

CDR3aa: CASGGGSTDTQYF
CDR3nt: TGTGCCAGCGGGGGAGGGAGCACAGATACGCAGTATTTT
j_gene: TRBJ2-3
v_gene: TRBV9
d_gene: TRBD2
abundance: large

CDR3aa: CASSQIDREETEAFF
CDR3nt: TGCGCCAGCAGCCAAATAGACAGGGAGGAGACTGAAGCTTTCTTT
j_gene: TRBJ1-1
v_gene: TRBV4-1
d_gene: TRBD1
abundance: large

CDR3aa: CASSHLDNQETQYF
CDR3nt: TGTGCCAGCAGCCATCTGGATAACCAAGAGACCCAGTACTTC
j_gene: TRBJ2-5
v_gene: TRBV12-3/TRBV12-4
d_gene: -
abundance: medium-sized

CDR3aa: CATSDSLAADTQYF
CDR3nt: TGTGCCACCAGTGACTCCCTAGCGGCAGATACGCAGTATTTT
j_gene: TRBJ2-3
v_gene: TRBV24-1
d_gene: TRBD2
abundance: large

CDR3aa: CASSLAPETASYGYTF
CDR3nt: TGTGCCAGCAGCTTAGCCCCCGAGACGGCTTCATATGGCTACACCTTC
j_gene: TRBJ1-2
v_gene: TRBV7-2
d_gene: -
abundance: -

CDR3aa: CASRPLTGTSGTNTDTQYF
CDR3nt: TGTGCCAGCAGACCGCTCACCGGGACTAGCGGGACTAACACAGATACGCAGTATTTT
j_gene: TRBJ2-3
v_gene: TRBV28
d_gene: TRBD2
abundance: medium-sized

CDR3aa: CASSLTLGTGPYNEQFF
CDR3nt: TGTGCCAGCAGCTTAACCTTAGGGACAGGGCCCTACAATGAGCAGTTCTTC
j_gene: TRBJ2-1
v_gene: TRBV7-3
d_gene: TRBD1
abundance: large

CDR3aa: CASSLGAYGTDTQYF
CDR3nt: TGTGCCAGCAGCTTAGGGGCTTACGGCACAGATACGCAGTATTTT
j_gene: TRBJ2-3
v_gene: TRBV7-2
d_gene: -
abundance: large

CDR3aa: CASSQEVRISGTDTQYF
CDR3nt: TGCGCCAGCAGCCAAGAGGTTCGGATTTCAGGCACAGATACGCAGTATTTT
j_gene: TRBJ2-3
v_gene: TRBV4-3
d_gene: -
abundance: large

CDR3aa: CSATRLAGIGSYEQYF
CDR3nt: TGCAGTGCTACTAGACTAGCGGGGATCGGATCCTACGAGCAGTACTTC
j_gene: TRBJ2-7
v_gene: TRBV20-1
d_gene: TRBD2
abundance: large

CDR3aa: CASSLSGSGTGELFF
CDR3nt: TGTGCCAGCAGCTTAAGCGGGTCGGGCACCGGGGAGCTGTTTTTT
j_gene: TRBJ2-2
v_gene: TRBV7-2
d_gene: -
abundance: large

CDR3aa: CASSLATTQETQYF
CDR3nt: TGTGCCAGCAGTTTAGCTACAACCCAAGAGACCCAGTACTTC
j_gene: TRBJ2-5
v_gene: TRBV27
d_gene: -
abundance: few

CDR3aa: CATAPGLAGIGETQYF
CDR3nt: TGTGCCACCGCTCCGGGGCTAGCGGGGATCGGGGAGACCCAGTACTTC
j_gene: TRBJ2-5
v_gene: TRBV9
d_gene: TRBD2
abundance: large

CDR3aa: CASSYGGRGTEAFF
CDR3nt: TGTGCCAGCAGTTACGGGGGGCGGGGCACTGAAGCTTTCTTT
j_gene: TRBJ1-1
v_gene: TRBV27
d_gene: -
abundance: medium-sized

CDR3aa: CASEQGIGELFF
CDR3nt: TGTGCCAGCGAACAGGGTATCGGGGAGCTGTTTTTT
j_gene: TRBJ2-2
v_gene: TRBV25-1
d_gene: -
abundance: hyperexpanded

CDR3aa: CASSTDAGTNSPLHF
CDR3nt: TGTGCCAGTAGTACGGACGCAGGAACCAATTCACCCCTCCACTTT
j_gene: TRBJ1-6
v_gene: TRBV19
d_gene: -
abundance: large

CDR3aa: CASTPYVGTGHEKLFF
CDR3nt: TGTGCCAGTACCCCGTATGTTGGGACAGGGCATGAAAAACTGTTTTTT
j_gene: TRBJ1-4
v_gene: TRBV19
d_gene: TRBD1
abundance: large

CDR3aa: CASMEANYGYTF
CDR3nt: TGTGCCAGCATGGAAGCTAACTATGGCTACACCTTC
j_gene: TRBJ1-2
v_gene: TRBV2
d_gene: -
abundance: medium-sized

CDR3aa: CASSTQRSGNTIYF
CDR3nt: TGTGCCAGTAGTACACAGCGCTCTGGAAACACCATATATTTT
j_gene: TRBJ1-3
v_gene: TRBV19
d_gene: -
abundance: large

CDR3aa: CASSLQANYGYTF
CDR3nt: TGTGCCAGCAGCTTACAGGCTAACTATGGCTACACCTTC
j_gene: TRBJ1-2
v_gene: TRBV13
d_gene: -
abundance: large

CDR3aa: CASSLEQNYEQYF
CDR3nt: TGTGCCAGCAGTTTAGAACAGAACTACGAGCAGTACTTC
j_gene: TRBJ2-7
v_gene: TRBV27
d_gene: -
abundance: large

CDR3aa: CASNRGRETEAFF
CDR3nt: TGTGCCAGCAATCGGGGGAGGGAAACTGAAGCTTTCTTT
j_gene: TRBJ1-1
v_gene: TRBV7-2
d_gene: -
abundance: medium-sized

CDR3aa: CASSFELESTDTQYF
CDR3nt: TGTGCCAGCAGTTTTGAGTTAGAAAGCACAGATACGCAGTATTTT
j_gene: TRBJ2-3
v_gene: TRBV27
d_gene: -
abundance: large

CDR3aa: CASSQDLPSSYNEQFF
CDR3nt: TGTGCCAGCAGCCAAGACCTCCCGAGCTCCTACAATGAGCAGTTCTTC
j_gene: TRBJ2-1
v_gene: TRBV4-2
d_gene: -
abundance: hyperexpanded

CDR3aa: CASSHSDRIPYEQYF
CDR3nt: TGTGCCAGCAGCCATTCCGACAGGATCCCGTACGAGCAGTACTTC
j_gene: TRBJ2-7
v_gene: TRBV5-4
d_gene: -
abundance: large

CDR3aa: CSADDRPGSDTQYF
CDR3nt: TGCAGCGCTGATGACAGGCCTGGGTCTGATACGCAGTATTTT
j_gene: TRBJ2-3
v_gene: TRBV29-1
d_gene: -
abundance: large

CDR3aa: CASTPDRTSNQPQHF
CDR3nt: TGTGCCAGTACCCCGGACCGGACAAGCAATCAGCCCCAGCATTTT
j_gene: TRBJ1-5
v_gene: TRBV19
d_gene: -
abundance: large

CDR3aa: CASSLKGTRTGELFF
CDR3nt: TGTGCCAGCAGTTTAAAGGGGACGAGAACCGGGGAGCTGTTTTTT
j_gene: TRBJ2-2
v_gene: TRBV27
d_gene: -
abundance: large

CDR3aa: CASTPGRSNFYEQYF
CDR3nt: TGTGCCAGCACTCCGGGTCGGAGCAACTTTTACGAGCAGTACTTC
j_gene: TRBJ2-7
v_gene: TRBV7-2
d_gene: -
abundance: large

CDR3aa: CASSSTGRRNTEAFF
CDR3nt: TGTGCCAGCAGCTCGACAGGGAGGAGGAACACTGAAGCTTTCTTT
j_gene: TRBJ1-1
v_gene: TRBV7-9
d_gene: TRBD1
abundance: large

CDR3aa: CASSLASKETQYF
CDR3nt: TGTGCCAGCAGCTTAGCCAGCAAAGAGACCCAGTACTTC
j_gene: TRBJ2-5
v_gene: TRBV7-9
d_gene: -
abundance: large

CDR3aa: CASSEWVASYNEQFF
CDR3nt: TGTGCCAGCAGTGAGTGGGTAGCCTCCTACAATGAGCAGTTCTTC
j_gene: TRBJ2-1
v_gene: TRBV6-4
d_gene: -
abundance: medium-sized

CDR3aa: CASSDAGLQETQYF
CDR3nt: TGTGCCAGCAGTGATGCAGGGCTGCAAGAGACCCAGTACTTC
j_gene: TRBJ2-5
v_gene: TRBV2
d_gene: -
abundance: large